This TCR beta chain came from a study of T cells in Graves' hyperthyroidism and ophthalmopathy. General study results and limits: A model of 13 V-J pairs discriminated ophthalmopathy from stable hyperthyroidism.

Per germline, CDR1 SGHAT and CDR2 FQNNGV. V lost 0 bases to trimming and J lost 1 base, with 2 bases between them. This CDR3 contains 13 residues. RNA transcripts provided the source from which TCR beta CDR3 regions were amplified. Using the HTBI primer set, a first-round RT-PCR was run on the TCR CDR3. Each CDR3 protein is one row after TCRdb ran MiXCR on the multiplex PCR reads. The data show 300,000 to 400,000 distinct CDR3 sequences, 13% to 15% seen once. This clonotype was seen ten or more times. Its specificity is unknown. The chain joins TRBV11-2 to TRBJ2-3; D is ambiguous. The receptor was isolated from a woman aged 25 to 39 with Graves' ophthalmopathy. Source material: blood. CDR3 sequence (DNA): TGTGCCAGCAGCTTAGAACGCACAGATACGCAGTATTTT. Encoded protein: CASSLERTDTQYF.